The 3 T cell receptor beta chains presented below share a single source sample, sequenced in a study of blood T cell repertoires in COVID-19. Only in-frame clones appear in the TCRdb table, and some are missing; sequencing was by immunoSEQ multiplex PCR. The top ten hold about 5% of the sample, which has about 18,000 clones, approximately 89% seen once. Specimen: PBMCs or T cells enriched from blood (not recorded which). These receptors all come from a woman under 40 who had recovered from COVID-19.

The rearrangement uses TRBV2 and TRBJ2-7, with 7 bases aligning to TRBD1. Trimming cost V 9 bases and J 3 bases; bases outside gene matches: 5. CDR3 length: 12 residues. CDR1 SNHLY and CDR2 FYNNEI come from the germline V gene. CDR3 loop: CARGTELYEQYF. The CDR3 nucleotides read TGTGCCAGAGGGACAGAGCTCTACGAGCAGTACTTC.

The DNA of the CDR3 is TGTGCCAGCAGTACTAGCGACCCAGCCTACAATGAGCAGTTCTTC. Its protein product is CASSTSDPAYNEQFF. This chain links TRBV27 with TRBJ2-1; TRBD2 agrees at 7 bases. This CDR3 region has 15 residues. Germline CDR1 and CDR2: MNHEY and SMNVEV (reference sequence). With V trimmed by 5 bases and J by 2 bases, 6 bases remained unmatched.

The chain couples TRBV5-1 to TRBJ1-2; D possibly corresponds to TRBD1 (6 bases). Trimming pared 4 bases from V and 4 bases from J, leaving 17 bases between. The length of the CDR3 is 15 residues. The germline CDR1 and CDR2 sequences are SGHRS and YFSETQ. CDR3 nucleotide sequence: TGCGCCAGCAGCCCCGCTACAGGGTATGGCTATGGCTACACCTTC. It is translated as CASSPATGYGYGYTF. The entire variable domain, with the rest obtained from reference TRBV5-1 and TRBJ1-2, is as follows: KAGVTQTPRYLIKTRGQQVTLSCSPISGHRSVSWYQQTPGQGLQFLFEYFSETQRNKGNFPGRFSGRQFSNSRSEMNVSTLELGDSALYLCASSPATGYGYGYTFGSGTRLTVV.